The T cell receptor (beta chain) described here comes from a study of T-cell memory formation after mild COVID-19. Study findings and constraints: Day 15 to 85 contracting clones showed balanced CD4/CD8; day 15 to 37 expanders favored CD4+.

This clonotype was observed at least ten times. The target antigen is unknown. TCRdb processed the 5' RACE reads anew with MiXCR; each CDR3 protein has one entry. Of some 290,000 distinct CDR3 sequences in the sample, 15% to 20% were seen once. The sequence was obtained from a man between 18 and 29 years old who had mild COVID-19 (a few samples of this study predate the infection). Cell type and time point are not known. The sequenced sample consisted of PBMCs or a T cell subset sorted from them (not recorded which).

CDR3: CATSRDWAGNQPQHF. CDR3 bases: TGTGCCACCAGCAGAGATTGGGCAGGGAATCAGCCCCAGCATTTT. V gene TRBV15 combines with J gene TRBJ1-5; D possibly corresponds to TRBD1 (5 bases). Germline CDR1 LNHNV, CDR2 YYDKDF (reference sequence). This CDR3 has 15 residues. The V gene lost 0 bases and the J gene lost 4 bases, with 10 bases spanning the gap.